This passage covers 19 T cell receptor beta chains from one sample sequenced in a study of blood T cell repertoires in COVID-19. TCRdb's copy holds only in-frame clones and misses some; the assay was immunoSEQ multiplex PCR. The sample carries approximately 100,000 clones, roughly 89% recorded once. The specimen was peripheral blood. The receptors originated from a human donor with acute or convalescent COVID-19. The donor label of this sample is uncertain.

This chain uses TRBV5-5 with TRBJ1-4, with TRBD1 matching 8 bases. The CDR3 extends over 17 amino acids. The V gene end was trimmed by 3 bases and the J gene end by 3 bases; junction bases not matched to a gene: 10. Germline V gene lookup returns CDR1 SGHKS and CDR2 YYEKEE (reference sequence). DNA for the CDR3: TGTGCCAGCAGCTCGAGTTGGGGGACAGGATCTAATGAAAAACTGTTTTTT. Translated: CASSSSWGTGSNEKLFF.

V and J are TRBV5-5 and TRBJ2-3, with 9 bases fitting TRBD1. The J segment lost 6 bases and the V segment lost 3 bases, leaving 5 bases of the junction unmatched. From germline, CDR1 is SGHKS and CDR2 YYEKEE (reference sequence). The CDR3 has 14 amino acids. CDR3 in DNA: TGTGCCAGCAGCTGGGGACAGGGTGCCGATACGCAGTATTTT. Its protein product is CASSWGQGADTQYF.

The chain has TRBV27 and TRBJ1-2, with D possibly matching TRBD1 (5 bases). The ends were cut back, 0 bases at V and 4 bases at J, with 12 bases in the middle. CDR3 size: 15 residues. Germline V gives CDR1 MNHEY, CDR2 SMNVEV (reference sequence). CDR3 sequence reads: CASSLSQGAGYGYTF. CDR3 DNA: TGTGCCAGCAGTTTATCGCAAGGGGCTGGCTATGGCTACACCTTC.

The chain is built from TRBV28 and TRBJ1-6; TRBD1 is a possible D gene (5 bases). V was cut by 8 bases and J by 6 bases, with 8 bases left in between. Germline values: CDR1 MDHEN, CDR2 SYDVKM. This CDR3 region has 12 residues. The chain's CDR3 is CASRQGNSPLHF. Written as DNA, the CDR3 is TGTGCCAGCCGGCAGGGTAATTCACCCCTCCACTTT.

The chain has TRBV3-1 (or the pseudogene TRBV3-2) and TRBJ2-3; 11 positions agree with TRBD2. V shed 8 bases and J 4 bases; nucleotides not matched to a gene: 8. The V gene's germline CDR1 is LGHDT and CDR2 YNNKEL (reference sequence). CDR3 length: 15 amino acids. In nucleotides, the CDR3 is TGTGCCAGCGGTTTTAGCGGGAGGGCGTCAGATACGCAGTATTTT. Encoded protein: CASGFSGRASDTQYF.

This clone was found many times. The chain couples TRBV6-5 to TRBJ1-2; D is uncertain. CDR3 size: 15 residues. Looked up from germline, CDR1 is MNHEY and CDR2 is SVGAGI. V lost 5 bases and J 7 bases, leaving 20 bases between the germline ends. The DNA of the CDR3 is TGTGCCAGCAGTCCCGGAGTATCGTCGCCCCTTGGCTACACCTTC. Amino acids: CASSPGVSSPLGYTF.

CDR3 sequence reads: CASSPRLAGGLQETQYF. DNA for the CDR3: TGTGCCAGCTCACCTCGACTAGCGGGGGGGCTCCAAGAGACCCAGTACTTC. The V call is TRBV18, the J call TRBJ2-5; 14 nucleotides line up with TRBD2. The CDR3 spans 17 residues. Germline V gene data show CDR1 as KGHSH and CDR2 as LQKENI. J lost 1 base, V lost 3 bases, and 4 bases had no gene match.

The J gene is TRBJ1-3, the V gene TRBV3-1 (or the pseudogene TRBV3-2), with 11 bases fitting TRBD1. CDR3 length: 16 residues. The V gene's germline CDR1 is LGHDT and CDR2 YNNKEL (reference sequence). Trimming at V came to 2 bases and at J to 4 bases, leaving 4 bases not matched to a gene. This chain's CDR3 is CASSQRTGGQGNTIYF. The CDR3 DNA is TGTGCCAGCAGCCAAAGGACAGGGGGCCAAGGAAACACCATATATTTT.

The chain links TRBV6-5 to TRBJ1-4; a possible D gene is TRBD1 (5 bases). The CDR3 extends over 15 amino acids. V gave up 8 bases and J gave up 7 bases, with 20 bases separating them. CDR1 MNHEY and CDR2 SVGAGI come from the germline V gene. CDR3 sequence: CASGAMRGSVEKLFF. The DNA for the CDR3 is TGTGCCAGCGGGGCTATGCGGGGGTCCGTTGAAAAACTGTTTTTT.

V usage is TRBV27 and J usage is TRBJ1-1; 7 nucleotides match TRBD1. There are 15 residues in the CDR3. Germline assignment: CDR1 MNHEY and CDR2 SMNVEV (reference sequence). J was trimmed by 3 bases and V by 5 bases; bases with no gene match: 9. CDR3 sequence: CASSTRQGTHTEAFF. The CDR3 DNA reads TGTGCCAGCAGTACCCGACAGGGAACCCACACTGAAGCTTTCTTT.

The chain joins TRBV6-5 to TRBJ2-1; tentative D call: TRBD1 (5 bases). With 7 bases removed from V and 8 bases from J, the gap between germline ends came to 18 bases. Germline loops: CDR1 MNHEY, CDR2 SVGAGI. This CDR3 region has 14 residues. The CDR3 protein is CASTEGVMAHEQFF. The CDR3 coding sequence is TGTGCCAGCACGGAAGGGGTCATGGCTCATGAGCAGTTCTTC.

This clone was detected once. V is TRBV4-2 and J is TRBJ2-5; 9 bases are a match to TRBD1. The length of the CDR3 is 14 residues. Germline CDR1 is LGHNA and CDR2 is YNFKEQ. The V and J ends lost 0 bases and 4 bases, in that order; junction bases with no gene match: 0. The CDR3 spells CASSQEDRGETQYF. CDR3 sequence (DNA): TGTGCCAGCAGCCAAGAGGACAGGGGAGAGACCCAGTACTTC.

The chain couples TRBV20-1 to TRBJ2-7; 7 bases match TRBD1. CDR1 DFQATT and CDR2 SNEGSKA come from the germline V gene (reference sequence). The junction had 8 bases not matched to a gene; V was cut back by 5 bases and J by 10 bases. CDR3 length equals 11 residues. CDR3 sequence reads: CSAPWDSKQYF. Here the CDR3 DNA reads TGCAGTGCTCCATGGGACAGCAAACAGTACTTC.

This clone was counted between two and nine times. The gene calls are TRBV12-3 or TRBV12-4 and TRBJ1-5; 8 nucleotides match TRBD1. CDR3 length: 13 residues. V gave up 6 bases and J gave up 6 bases; unmatched junction bases: 4. CDR3 residues: CASSPGGGQPQHF. CDR3 coding DNA: TGTGCCAGCAGCCCAGGGGGCGGTCAGCCCCAGCATTTT.

This clone showed up just a few times. The chain links TRBV7-9 to TRBJ2-4; D might be TRBD2 (6 bases). The CDR3 loop spans 15 amino acids. The V and J ends lost 4 bases and 7 bases respectively, with 17 bases between them. CDR1 is SEHNR and CDR2 is FQNEAQ in the germline V gene (reference sequence). The CDR3 protein is CASSSPLIGGNIQYF. In DNA, the CDR3 is TGTGCCAGCAGCTCACCCCTAATTGGGGGGAACATTCAGTACTTC. The complete variable domain, with remaining parts taken from reference TRBV7-9 and TRBJ2-4, reads DTGVSQNPRHKITKRGQNVTFRCDPISEHNRLYWYRQTLGQGPEFLTYFQNEAQLEKSRLLSDRFSAERPKGSFSTLEIQRTEQGDSAMYLCASSSPLIGGNIQYFGAGTRLSVL.

This clone was counted only a few times. This chain uses TRBV10-3 with TRBJ2-5; the D gene is possibly TRBD1 (5 bases). V dropped 6 bases and J dropped 1 base, with 9 bases sitting between them. Germline V gives CDR1 ENHRY, CDR2 SYGVKD. The CDR3 length is 13 residues. The CDR3, as DNA: TGTGCCATCAGCCCGGACACCCAAGAGACCCAGTACTTC. Amino acid sequence: CAISPDTQETQYF.

The chain joins TRBV6-6 to TRBJ1-3; D remains unclear. V lost 7 bases and J 2 bases, leaving 9 bases between the germline ends. CDR3 length: 13 residues. Germline CDR1 is MNHNY and CDR2 is SVGAGI (reference sequence). In DNA, the CDR3 is TGTGCCAGCAAACGAGACACTGGAAACACCATATATTTT. Protein: CASKRDTGNTIYF.

The chain carries TRBV6-2 or TRBV6-3 and TRBJ1-2, with TRBD1 identical over 9 bases. V shed 2 bases and J 2 bases; nucleotides not matched to a gene: 3. Germline V lookup: CDR1 MNHEY, CDR2 SVGEGT. The length of the CDR3 is 15 residues. The CDR3 is CASSYHGQGNYGYTF. For the CDR3, the DNA is TGTGCCAGCAGTTACCACGGACAGGGGAACTATGGCTACACCTTC.

This clone was seen a single time. The chain has TRBV6-5 and TRBJ2-7; D might be TRBD2 (5 bases). CDR3 length: 15 amino acids. Germline lookup yields CDR1 MNHEY and CDR2 SVGAGI. The V and J ends lost 6 bases and 0 bases respectively, with 15 bases between them. The CDR3 protein is CASSGISDNSYEQYF. Written as DNA, the CDR3 is TGTGCCAGCAGCGGGATTTCCGACAACTCCTACGAGCAGTACTTC.